A single sample is the source of the 30 T cell receptor beta chains below, sequenced in a study of shared clonotypes between healthy human individuals. Clones were sequenced by immunoSEQ multiplex PCR, and TCRdb holds only the in-frame ones, with some missing. The sample records around 640,000 clones, 95% to 96% being singletons. Naive CD8 isolation took CD45RO-negative cells positively selected for CCR7 and excluded terminally differentiated effector memory CD45RA+ cells. The specimen sequenced was naive CD8+ T cells sorted from blood. The receptor source for this set is a woman aged 25 to 39 in good health.

The chain couples TRBV27 to TRBJ2-2; 11 bases align to TRBD1. This CDR3 comprises 14 residues. V shed 4 bases, J shed 7 bases, and the junction held 2 bases outside the gene matches. The germline CDR1 and CDR2 sequences are MNHEY and SMNVEV (reference sequence). In DNA, the CDR3 is TGTGCCAGCAGTTGGACAGGGGGCAACGGGGAGCTGTTTTTT. Translation: CASSWTGGNGELFF.

V is TRBV11-2 and J is TRBJ2-1, with a possible D match to TRBD2 (5 bases). The CDR3 runs 15 residues. Germline assignment: CDR1 SGHAT and CDR2 FQNNGV. Between the trimmed V and J ends, which lost 5 bases and 8 bases, there was a span of 19 bases. CDR3 DNA sequence: TGTGCCAGCAGCCCCGTCGACCGCGGGTACTATGAGCAGTTCTTC. Its protein product is CASSPVDRGYYEQFF.

The rearrangement uses TRBV7-9 and TRBJ2-1, with 10 nucleotides matching TRBD2. The length of the CDR3 is 14 residues. Per the germline V gene, CDR1 is SEHNR and CDR2 is FQNEAQ (reference sequence). V shed 5 bases and J 6 bases; nucleotides not matched to a gene: 4. The CDR3 DNA sequence: TGTGCCAGCAGCCCTATAGCGGGGGGCAATGAGCAGTTCTTC. Translation gives CASSPIAGGNEQFF.

This clone was seen once. The V and J genes are TRBV25-1 and TRBJ1-1, with D uncertain. This CDR3 is built from 11 residues. Trimming removed 3 bases from V and 4 bases from J, with 3 bases in between. The germline gives CDR1 MGHDK, CDR2 SYGVNS. CDR3 in amino acids: CASSDGTEAFF. DNA for the CDR3: TGTGCCAGCAGTGATGGCACTGAAGCTTTCTTT.

This chain connects TRBV13 to TRBJ2-7, with 7 nucleotides matching TRBD1. The CDR3 is 14 amino acids. CDR1 and CDR2 from the germline V gene are PRHDT and FYEKMQ (reference sequence). V was clipped by 3 bases and J by 7 bases; unmatched bases: 9. CDR3 sequence reads: CASSFQGDADEQYF. CDR3 nucleotide sequence: TGTGCCAGCAGCTTTCAGGGGGACGCGGATGAGCAGTACTTC.

CDR3 DNA: TGTGCCAGCAGCCTGAGCTCCTACGAGCAGTACTTC. It encodes CASSLSSYEQYF. The chain employs TRBV11-2 and TRBJ2-5; D gene uncertain. Judging by the DNA end, TRBJ2-7 fits better; the J call may be wrong. The CDR3 consists of 12 residues. CDR1 SGHAT and CDR2 FQNNGV come from the germline V gene.

The chain employs TRBV11-2 and TRBJ2-7; 7 bases are shared with TRBD1. The CDR3 totals 14 residues. Germline V CDR1 and CDR2: SGHAT, FQNNGV. The junction had 8 bases not matched to a gene; V was cut back by 5 bases and J by 4 bases. The CDR3 region is CASSHPGQLYEQYF. Here the CDR3 DNA reads TGTGCCAGCAGCCATCCGGGACAGCTGTACGAGCAGTACTTC.

The CDR3 bases are TGTGCCAGCAGCCCAAGATTCGTCGGTAGGGGGACCTACGAGCAGTACTTC. Translation gives CASSPRFVGRGTYEQYF. V and J are TRBV7-9 and TRBJ2-7; possible D gene TRBD1, 6 bases. The CDR3 contains 17 residues. From germline, CDR1 is SEHNR and CDR2 FQNEAQ (reference sequence). V was trimmed by 5 bases and J by 2 bases, leaving 22 bases between them. The whole variable domain, filled in from reference TRBV7-9 and TRBJ2-7, reads DTGVSQNPRHKITKRGQNVTFRCDPISEHNRLYWYRQTLGQGPEFLTYFQNEAQLEKSRLLSDRFSAERPKGSFSTLEIQRTEQGDSAMYLCASSPRFVGRGTYEQYFGPGTRLTVT.

The V gene is TRBV19, the J gene TRBJ2-7; D uncertain. This CDR3 comprises 10 residues. The V end lost 6 bases, the J end lost 11 bases, and 11 bases lay between the germline ends. Germline V gene data show CDR1 as LNHDA and CDR2 as SQIVND (reference sequence). The CDR3 region has the DNA TGTGCCAGTAGGGAAACAAGGGAGTACTTC. It encodes CASRETREYF.

The chain joins TRBV28 to TRBJ2-3; 8 nucleotides agree with TRBD2. V shed 4 bases, J shed 4 bases, and the junction held 13 bases outside the gene matches. From germline, CDR1 is MDHEN and CDR2 SYDVKM. The length of the CDR3 is 17 residues. The CDR3 region has the DNA TGTGCCAGCAGTTCAACAATTCCGGGAGGGCCATCAGATACGCAGTATTTT. Translating it yields CASSSTIPGGPSDTQYF.

The chain recombines TRBV28 with TRBJ2-5, with D unclear. CDR3 length equals 13 residues. Trimming stripped 6 bases from V and 1 base from J, with 9 bases between. The germline V gene encodes CDR1 MDHEN and CDR2 SYDVKM. CDR3 nucleotide sequence: TGTGCCAGCAGATCGTTAGCCCAAGAGACCCAGTACTTC. Residues: CASRSLAQETQYF.

The chain combines TRBV28 with TRBJ2-7, with TRBD2 identical over 13 bases. Germline CDR1 and CDR2: MDHEN and SYDVKM. The CDR3 runs 19 residues. Unmatched junction bases numbered 12, after V lost 4 bases and J lost 0 bases. Written as DNA, the CDR3 is TGTGCCAGCAGTTCGCTCGGACCGGGACTAGCGGGAAGCTCCTACGAGCAGTACTTC. Amino acid sequence: CASSSLGPGLAGSSYEQYF.

The rearrangement joins TRBV7-9 to TRBJ2-5, with D uncertain. The J call may be faulty, since TRBJ2-7 better matches the DNA end. CDR3 length: 14 amino acids. Germline CDR1 reads SEHNR; CDR2 reads FQNEAQ (reference sequence). The CDR3 DNA reads TGTGCCAGCAGCTTATCCGAGACCCTCTACGAGCAGTACTTC. It codes for CASSLSETLYEQYF.

The rearrangement joins TRBV15 to TRBJ2-1; tentatively, D is TRBD2 (5 bases). Germline lookup yields CDR1 LNHNV and CDR2 YYDKDF (reference sequence). This CDR3 spans 17 amino acids. The V end lost 0 bases, the J end lost 0 bases, and 12 bases lay between the germline ends. The CDR3 bases are TGTGCCACCAGCAGAGAGCGGGCCCCGAGCTCCTACAATGAGCAGTTCTTC. Translating gives CATSRERAPSSYNEQFF.

This chain connects TRBV10-1 to TRBJ2-2; 8 bases map to TRBD1. Germline V gene lookup returns CDR1 WNHNN and CDR2 SYGVQD (reference sequence). Trimming removed 2 bases from V and 4 bases from J; junction bases left unmatched: 3. CDR3 length: 15 residues. This CDR3 is CASSEDRGITGELFF. The CDR3 region has the DNA TGCGCCAGCAGTGAGGACAGGGGTATCACCGGGGAGCTGTTTTTT.

Notes on this clone: Other nucleotide sequences in the sample specify the same CDR3. The V and J genes are TRBV19 and TRBJ2-1; a possible D gene is TRBD2 (7 bases). The CDR3 is 15 amino acids. Trimming took off 3 bases at V and 4 bases at J, with 13 bases between the two ends. CDR1 and CDR2 (germline): LNHDA, SQIVND (reference sequence). CDR3 sequence reads: CASSIVGGGYNEQFF. CDR3 nucleotides: TGTGCCAGTAGTATTGTGGGAGGGGGTTACAATGAGCAGTTCTTC.

This clone was seen only a few times. This chain links TRBV30 with TRBJ1-1, with D possibly TRBD1 on 6 matching bases. The germline CDR1 and CDR2 sequences are GTSNPN and SVGIG (reference sequence). V was shortened by 3 bases and J by 0 bases, with 8 bases between the two germline ends. The length of the CDR3 is 13 residues. The CDR3 DNA sequence: TGTGCCTGGAGGGGACAATTGAACACTGAAGCTTTCTTT. It encodes CAWRGQLNTEAFF.

This chain links TRBV9 with TRBJ1-1; D gene uncertain. Germline V gives CDR1 SGDLS, CDR2 YYNGEE. The CDR3 is made up of 13 amino acids. The germline V and J ends were trimmed by 0 bases and 4 bases, with 7 bases remaining between them. As DNA, the CDR3 is TGTGCCAGCAGCGTAGGGGTTACCACTGAAGCTTTCTTT. Translated, it gives CASSVGVTTEAFF.

This clone is a singleton in its sample. The CDR3 sequence is CASSQDSWASGRVGYEQYF. CDR3 bases: TGTGCCAGCAGCCAAGATTCCTGGGCTAGCGGGAGGGTGGGCTACGAGCAGTACTTC. The V and J genes are TRBV4-2 and TRBJ2-5, with TRBD2 matching 12 bases. With the DNA end fitting TRBJ2-7 better, the J assignment may be wrong. This CDR3 comprises 19 residues. Germline V gene data show CDR1 as LGHNA and CDR2 as YNFKEQ.

The chain recombines TRBV7-8 with TRBJ2-1; D might be TRBD1 or TRBD2, each matching 5 bases. Germline V lookup: CDR1 SGHVS, CDR2 FQNEAQ. This CDR3 contains 15 residues. V gave up 8 bases and J gave up 2 bases, with 16 bases separating them. This CDR3 is CASHAFGTPYNEQFF. CDR3 nucleotides: TGTGCCAGCCACGCGTTCGGGACCCCCTACAATGAGCAGTTCTTC. The full variable domain, completed using reference TRBV7-8 and TRBJ2-1, is GAGVSQSPRYKVAKRGQDVALRCDPISGHVSLFWYQQALGQGPEFLTYFQNEAQLDKSGLPSDRFFAERPEGSVSTLKIQRTQQEDSAVYLCASHAFGTPYNEQFFGPGTRLTVL.

This clone was seen only once. The V and J genes are TRBV7-9 and TRBJ2-3; TRBD2 is a possible D gene (6 bases). Germline-derived CDR1 and CDR2 are SEHNR and FQNEAQ (reference sequence). This CDR3 has 19 residues. V was shortened by 1 base and J by 4 bases, with 24 bases between the two germline ends. The CDR3 coding sequence is TGTGCCAGCAGCTTAGGCTGGGGCGGGAACCGCCGTTCGGCAGATACGCAGTATTTT. Protein sequence: CASSLGWGGNRRSADTQYF. Drawing the rest from reference TRBV7-9 and TRBJ2-3, the complete variable domain is DTGVSQNPRHKITKRGQNVTFRCDPISEHNRLYWYRQTLGQGPEFLTYFQNEAQLEKSRLLSDRFSAERPKGSFSTLEIQRTEQGDSAMYLCASSLGWGGNRRSADTQYFGPGTRLTVL.

This clone has just a few counts. The rearrangement uses TRBV9 and TRBJ1-4; D is undetermined. The CDR3 loop spans 14 amino acids. The V end was cut by 2 bases, the J end by 8 bases, with 13 bases between. Per germline, CDR1 SGDLS and CDR2 YYNGEE. As DNA, the CDR3 is TGTGCCAGCAGCGTTCAAGGGATGGGGGAAAAACTGTTTTTT. Its translation: CASSVQGMGEKLFF.

This chain joins TRBV5-1 and TRBJ1-1; D is perhaps TRBD1 (5 bases). V was trimmed by 5 bases and J by 6 bases, leaving 11 bases between them. This CDR3 spans 12 amino acids. Germline CDR1 SGHRS, CDR2 YFSETQ. The CDR3: CASSPGSSEAFF. DNA of the CDR3: TGCGCCAGCAGTCCAGGGTCTTCTGAAGCTTTCTTT. Using reference TRBV5-1 and TRBJ1-1 for the parts outside the CDR3, the full variable domain is KAGVTQTPRYLIKTRGQQVTLSCSPISGHRSVSWYQQTPGQGLQFLFEYFSETQRNKGNFPGRFSGRQFSNSRSEMNVSTLELGDSALYLCASSPGSSEAFFGQGTRLTVV.

The chain employs TRBV9 and TRBJ2-7, with 15 bases matching TRBD2. CDR1 and CDR2 (germline): SGDLS, YYNGEE. The V gene end was trimmed by 6 bases and the J gene end by 5 bases; junction bases not matched to a gene: 6. CDR3 size: 15 residues. DNA for the CDR3: TGTGCCAGCAACCCGGGACTAGCGGGAGGTAACGAGCAGTACTTC. It specifies CASNPGLAGGNEQYF. The variable domain in full, with the rest retrieved from reference TRBV9 and TRBJ2-7, is DSGVTQTPKHLITATGQRVTLRCSPRSGDLSVYWYQQSLDQGLQFLIQYYNGEERAKGNILERFSAQQFPDLHSELNLSSLELGDSALYFCASNPGLAGGNEQYFGPGTRLTVT.

The count of this clone is one. J is TRBJ2-3 and V is TRBV7-3, with 9 bases identical to TRBD2. The length of the CDR3 is 15 residues. CDR1 SGHTA and CDR2 FQGTGA come from the germline V gene. The J segment lost 6 bases and the V segment lost 3 bases, leaving 7 bases of the junction unmatched. As DNA, the CDR3 is TGTGCCAGCAGCTTCGTAGCGGGAGTAGTCGATACGCAGTATTTT. This codes for CASSFVAGVVDTQYF.

The genes are TRBV7-9 and TRBJ2-1; D unresolved. The V end was cut by 6 bases, the J end by 4 bases, with 10 bases between. The CDR3 consists of 13 residues. Per germline, CDR1 SEHNR and CDR2 FQNEAQ (reference sequence). For the CDR3, the DNA is TGTGCCAGCAGGTTGGACGGATACAATGAGCAGTTCTTC. Protein product: CASRLDGYNEQFF.

The rearrangement uses TRBV5-4 and TRBJ2-7, with 7 positions matching TRBD1. Trimming removed 0 bases from V and 0 bases from J; junction bases left unmatched: 3. CDR3 length: 15 residues. CDR1 SGHNT and CDR2 YYREEE come from the germline V gene (reference sequence). This CDR3 reads CASSLGRGTSYEQYF. CDR3 bases: TGTGCCAGCAGCTTGGGCAGGGGGACCTCCTACGAGCAGTACTTC.

This chain connects TRBV13 to TRBJ2-1; D perhaps matches TRBD1 (6 bases). Germline V CDR1 and CDR2: PRHDT, FYEKMQ (reference sequence). The ends were cut back, 4 bases at V and 8 bases at J, with 15 bases in the middle. The CDR3 is 14 residues long. CDR3 DNA sequence: TGTGCCAGCAGCTATGCCAGGGGCTTTGATGAGCAGTTCTTC. Protein product: CASSYARGFDEQFF.

The chain combines TRBV10-1 with TRBJ2-2; D is ambiguous. CDR3 length: 14 amino acids. The V end lost 3 bases, the J end lost 2 bases, and 7 bases lay between the germline ends. Germline CDR1 is WNHNN and CDR2 is SYGVQD (reference sequence). The CDR3 spells CASSDSDNTGELFF. The DNA for the CDR3 is TGCGCCAGCAGTGATTCCGATAACACCGGGGAGCTGTTTTTT.

This clone was found once. V usage is TRBV6-1 and J usage is TRBJ2-1; D not resolved. In germline, CDR1 is MNHNS, CDR2 SASEGT. V gave up 3 bases and J gave up 7 bases, with 7 bases separating them. The CDR3 is 12 residues long. The CDR3 DNA sequence: TGTGCCAGCAGTGACGTGGGTAATGAGCAGTTCTTC. This gives the protein CASSDVGNEQFF.